Below are 7 T cell receptor beta chains sequenced from a single sample in a study of somatic mutations in cytotoxic T cells in rheumatoid arthritis. Profiled with immunoSEQ multiplex PCR; TCRdb holds only in-frame clones, not every one. Among about 12,000 clones, 60% to 80% were seen once, and the ten largest hold roughly an eighth. The sequenced sample was CD8+ T cells sorted from blood. The receptors here all came from a man over 45 in good health.

The chain is built from TRBV11-2 and TRBJ2-2, with a possible D match to TRBD2 (5 bases). The V and J ends lost 4 bases and 3 bases respectively, with 21 bases between them. This CDR3 is 18 amino acids long. The germline V gene has CDR1 SGHAT and CDR2 FQNNGV. CDR3 sequence reads: CASSSLRGWAEDTGELFF. CDR3 sequence (DNA): TGTGCCAGCAGCTCCCTCCGGGGATGGGCAGAAGACACCGGGGAGCTGTTTTTT.

This chain uses TRBV6-1 with TRBJ2-7; D is tentatively TRBD1 or TRBD2 (5 bases each). Per germline, CDR1 MNHNS and CDR2 SASEGT. CDR3 length equals 14 residues. V shed 6 bases and J shed 3 bases, with 15 bases lying between them. The CDR3: CASRRGVVSYEQYV. The CDR3 bases are TGTGCCAGCAGGAGGGGTGTTGTGAGCTACGAGCAGTACGTC.

This chain connects TRBV4-3 to TRBJ2-2; D call uncertain. Trimming shortened V by 0 bases and J by 9 bases, and 14 bases separated the two germline ends. There are 15 residues in the CDR3. The germline gives CDR1 LGHNA, CDR2 YSLEER. CDR3 amino acids: CASSQDLAEGRELFF. The CDR3 nucleotides are TGCGCCAGCAGCCAAGATCTGGCGGAAGGGAGGGAGCTGTTTTTT.

V gene TRBV30 combines with J gene TRBJ1-1; D is unresolved. CDR1 is GTSNPN and CDR2 is SVGIG in the germline V gene (reference sequence). V gave up 1 base and J gave up 1 base, with 4 bases separating them. The CDR3 sequence is 12 residues long. CDR3 DNA: TGTGCCTGGAGTGAGGGGAACACTGAAGCTTTCTTT. Translation: CAWSEGNTEAFF.

The rearrangement links TRBV11-3 to TRBJ2-2; 7 nucleotides match TRBD2. This CDR3 contains 17 residues. The J segment lost 6 bases and the V segment lost 5 bases, leaving 15 bases of the junction unmatched. Germline V CDR1 and CDR2: SGHNT, YENEEA. The CDR3 sequence is CASSQRDEGARPGELFF. CDR3 sequence (DNA): TGTGCCAGCAGCCAGCGGGACGAAGGGGCGAGGCCCGGGGAGCTGTTTTTT. Based on the CDR3 plus reference TRBV11-3 and TRBJ2-2, the full variable domain is EAGVVQSPRYKIIEKKQPVAFWCNPISGHNTLYWYLQNLGQGPELLIRYENEEAVDDSQLPKDRFSAERLKGVDSTLKIQPAELGDSAVYLCASSQRDEGARPGELFFGEGSRLTVL.

The chain has TRBV11-2 and TRBJ1-5, with 7 bases fitting TRBD1. Germline CDR1 and CDR2: SGHAT and FQNNGV. With V trimmed by 5 bases and J by 0 bases, 13 bases remained unmatched. This CDR3 is 18 amino acids long. The CDR3 sequence: CASSGWDSAAFSNQPQHF. The DNA for the CDR3 is TGTGCCAGCAGCGGCTGGGACAGCGCGGCTTTTAGCAATCAGCCCCAGCATTTT.

The chain couples TRBV4-1 to TRBJ1-5; 7 positions agree with TRBD1. Germline assignment: CDR1 MGHRA and CDR2 YSYEKL. This CDR3 is 17 amino acids long. Trimming took 1 base from V and 1 from J; bases not matched to a gene: 7. CDR3 coding DNA: TGCGCCAGCAGCCAAGGCAACAGGGGAGTAAGCAATCAGCCCCAGCATTTT. It is translated as CASSQGNRGVSNQPQHF.